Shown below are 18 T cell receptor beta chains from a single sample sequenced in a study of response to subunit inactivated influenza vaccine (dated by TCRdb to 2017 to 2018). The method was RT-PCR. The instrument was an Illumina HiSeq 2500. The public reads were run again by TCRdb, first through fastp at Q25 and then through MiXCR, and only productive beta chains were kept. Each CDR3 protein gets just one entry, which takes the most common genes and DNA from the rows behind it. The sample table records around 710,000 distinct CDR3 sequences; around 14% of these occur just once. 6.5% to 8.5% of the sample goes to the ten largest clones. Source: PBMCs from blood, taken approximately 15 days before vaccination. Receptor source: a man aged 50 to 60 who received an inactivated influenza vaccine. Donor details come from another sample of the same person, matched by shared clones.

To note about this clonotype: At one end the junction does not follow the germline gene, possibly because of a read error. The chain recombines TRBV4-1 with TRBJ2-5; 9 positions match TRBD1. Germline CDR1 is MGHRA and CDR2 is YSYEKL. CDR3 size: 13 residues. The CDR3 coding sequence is TGCGCCAGGAGCCAAAGGACAGGGGAAACCCAGTACTTC. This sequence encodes CARSQRTGETQYF.

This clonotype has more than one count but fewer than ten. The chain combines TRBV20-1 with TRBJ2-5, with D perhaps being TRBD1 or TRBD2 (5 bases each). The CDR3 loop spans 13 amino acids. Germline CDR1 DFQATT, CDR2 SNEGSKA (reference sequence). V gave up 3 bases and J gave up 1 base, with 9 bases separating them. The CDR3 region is CSARRGPQETQYF. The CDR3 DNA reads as TGCAGTGCTAGGAGGGGACCCCAAGAGACCCAGTACTTC.

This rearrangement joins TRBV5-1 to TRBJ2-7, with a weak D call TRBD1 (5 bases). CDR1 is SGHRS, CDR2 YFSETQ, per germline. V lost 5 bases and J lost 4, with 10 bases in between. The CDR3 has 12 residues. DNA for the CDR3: TGCGCCAGCAGATACCAGGGTTACGAGCAGTACTTC. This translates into CASRYQGYEQYF.

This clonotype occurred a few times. The CDR3 DNA sequence: TGTGCCAGCAGACGGGGACTAGCGGACGAATCCATATACTACGAGCAGTACTTC. The encoded protein is CASRRGLADESIYYEQYF. The chain carries TRBV7-8 and TRBJ2-7, with TRBD2 matching 11 bases. The CDR3 is 18 amino acids. The ends lost 6 bases at V and 3 bases at J; junction bases unmatched: 16. Germline V lookup: CDR1 SGHVS, CDR2 FQNEAQ.

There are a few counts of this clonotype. This CDR3 is CSVSLSGANVLTF. CDR3 in DNA: TGCAGCGTTTCCCTCTCTGGGGCCAACGTCCTGACTTTC. The J gene is TRBJ2-6, the V gene TRBV29-1; D is undetermined. V was shortened by 5 bases and J by 0 bases, with 5 bases between the two germline ends. This CDR3 region has 13 residues. The germline gives CDR1 SQVTM, CDR2 ANQGSEA.

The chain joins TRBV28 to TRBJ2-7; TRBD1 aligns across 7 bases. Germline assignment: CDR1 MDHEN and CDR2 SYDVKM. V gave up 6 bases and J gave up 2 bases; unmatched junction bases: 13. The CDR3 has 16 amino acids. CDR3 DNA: TGTGCCAGCAGCTGGGGCCGGACAGGTGGGGCCTACGAGCAGTACTTC. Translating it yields CASSWGRTGGAYEQYF.

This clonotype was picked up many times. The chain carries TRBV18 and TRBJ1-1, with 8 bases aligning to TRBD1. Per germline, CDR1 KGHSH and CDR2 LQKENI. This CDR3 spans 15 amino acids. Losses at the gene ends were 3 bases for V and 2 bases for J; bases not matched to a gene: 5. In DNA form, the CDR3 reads TGTGCCAGCTCACCGGCTCAGGGGGCCAACACTGAAGCTTTCTTT. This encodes CASSPAQGANTEAFF.

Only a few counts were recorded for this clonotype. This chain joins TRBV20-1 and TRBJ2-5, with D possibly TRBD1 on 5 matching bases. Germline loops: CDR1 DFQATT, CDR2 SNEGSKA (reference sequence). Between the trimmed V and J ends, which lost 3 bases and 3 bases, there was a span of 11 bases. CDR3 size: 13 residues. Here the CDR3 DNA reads TGCAGTGCTAGTCCCAGGGTCAAAGAGACCCAGTACTTC. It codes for CSASPRVKETQYF.

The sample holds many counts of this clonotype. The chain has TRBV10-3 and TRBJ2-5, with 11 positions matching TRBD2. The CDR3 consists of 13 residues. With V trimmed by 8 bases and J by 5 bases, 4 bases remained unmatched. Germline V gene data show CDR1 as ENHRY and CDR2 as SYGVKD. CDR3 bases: TGTGCCATCCGGCCTAGCGGGAGGGAGACCCAGTACTTC. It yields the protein CAIRPSGRETQYF.

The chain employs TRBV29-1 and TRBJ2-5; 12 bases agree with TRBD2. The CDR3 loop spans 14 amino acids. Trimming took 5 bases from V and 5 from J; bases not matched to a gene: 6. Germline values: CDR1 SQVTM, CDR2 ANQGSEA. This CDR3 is CSVRTSGEPETQYF. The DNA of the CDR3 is TGCAGCGTTCGGACTAGCGGGGAGCCGGAGACCCAGTACTTC.

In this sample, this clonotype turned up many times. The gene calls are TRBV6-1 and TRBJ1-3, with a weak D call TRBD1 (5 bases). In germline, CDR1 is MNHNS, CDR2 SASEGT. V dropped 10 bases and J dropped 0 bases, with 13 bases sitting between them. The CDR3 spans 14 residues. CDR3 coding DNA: TGTGCCACCTCCCACGGGGGCTCTGGAAACACCATATATTTT. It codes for CATSHGGSGNTIYF.

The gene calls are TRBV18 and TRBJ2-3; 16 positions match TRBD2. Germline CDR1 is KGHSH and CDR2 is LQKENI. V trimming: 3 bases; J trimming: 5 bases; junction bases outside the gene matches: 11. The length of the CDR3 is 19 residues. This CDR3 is CASSPTPGLAGGPGDTQYF. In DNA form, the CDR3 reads TGTGCCAGCTCACCCACGCCGGGACTAGCGGGAGGGCCAGGAGATACGCAGTATTTT. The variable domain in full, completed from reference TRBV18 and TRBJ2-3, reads NAGVMQNPRHLVRRRGQEARLRCSPMKGHSHVYWYRQLPEEGLKFMVYLQKENIIDESGMPKERFSAEFPKEGPSILRIQQVVRGDSAAYFCASSPTPGLAGGPGDTQYFGPGTRLTVL.

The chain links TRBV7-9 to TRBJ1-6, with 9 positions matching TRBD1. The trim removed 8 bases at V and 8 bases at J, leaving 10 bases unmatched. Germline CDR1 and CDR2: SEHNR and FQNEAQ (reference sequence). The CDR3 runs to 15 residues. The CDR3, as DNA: TGTGCCAGCGGGGACAGGGAAAGCTTATATTCACCCCTCCACTTT. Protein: CASGDRESLYSPLHF.

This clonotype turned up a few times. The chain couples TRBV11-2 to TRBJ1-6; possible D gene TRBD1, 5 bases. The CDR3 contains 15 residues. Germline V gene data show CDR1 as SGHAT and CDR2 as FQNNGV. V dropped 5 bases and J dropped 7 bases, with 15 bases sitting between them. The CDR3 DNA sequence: TGTGCCAGCAGCCCATCAGGCCGGGGCAATTCACCCCTCCACTTT. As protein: CASSPSGRGNSPLHF.

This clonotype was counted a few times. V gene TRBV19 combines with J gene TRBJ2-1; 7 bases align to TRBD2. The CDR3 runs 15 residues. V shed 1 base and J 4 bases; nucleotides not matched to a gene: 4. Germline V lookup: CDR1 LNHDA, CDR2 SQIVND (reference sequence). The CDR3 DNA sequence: TGTGCCAGTAGTATAGGACTAGCCACATACAATGAGCAGTTCTTC. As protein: CASSIGLATYNEQFF.

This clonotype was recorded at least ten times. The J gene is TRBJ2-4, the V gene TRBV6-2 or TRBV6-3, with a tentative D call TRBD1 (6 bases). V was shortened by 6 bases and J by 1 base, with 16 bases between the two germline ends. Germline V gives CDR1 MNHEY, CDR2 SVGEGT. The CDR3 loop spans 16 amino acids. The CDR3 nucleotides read TGTGCCAGCAGCCAGCGACAGGCCTGGGCCAAAAACATTCAGTACTTC. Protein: CASSQRQAWAKNIQYF.

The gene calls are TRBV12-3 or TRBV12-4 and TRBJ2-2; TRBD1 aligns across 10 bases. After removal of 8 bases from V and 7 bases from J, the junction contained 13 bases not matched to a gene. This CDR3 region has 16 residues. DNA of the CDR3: TGTGCCAGCGGACCGACAGGGGGCCTGAATGGCGGGGAGCTGTTTTTT. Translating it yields CASGPTGGLNGGELFF.

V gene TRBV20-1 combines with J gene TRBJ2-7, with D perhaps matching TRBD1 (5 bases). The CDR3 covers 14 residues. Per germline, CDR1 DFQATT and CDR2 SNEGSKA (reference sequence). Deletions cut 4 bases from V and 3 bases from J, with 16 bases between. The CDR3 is CSAKGSQGSYEQYF. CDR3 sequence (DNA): TGCAGTGCTAAGGGTTCCCAGGGAAGCTACGAGCAGTACTTC.